This T cell receptor (beta chain) was recovered during a study of cytotoxic CD8 clonotypes in ibrutinib-treated CLL. Libraries were prepared by immunoSEQ multiplex PCR; TCRdb keeps only in-frame clonotypes and omits some of them. Of nearly 50,000 clones in the sample, roughly 63% were seen once. This CDR3 contains 15 residues. Trimming at V came to 5 bases and at J to 5 bases, leaving 10 bases not matched to a gene. The germline CDR1 and CDR2 sequences are SGHVS and FQNEAQ. The TCR originated in a human donor with chronic lymphocytic leukemia. This chain uses TRBV7-8 with TRBJ2-7, with 9 positions matching TRBD1. Sequenced material: PBMCs, taken after 24 months of ibrutinib treatment. The CDR3 DNA follows: TGTGCCAGCAGCAACAACAGGGGGCCACGGAACGAGCAGTACTTC. It yields the protein CASSNNRGPRNEQYF.